This T cell receptor beta chain was recorded in a study of a mutant IDH1 vaccine in newly diagnosed glioma. For the study at large: Radiotherapy alone preceded vaccination by 4-6 weeks; alternatively, vaccination started with temozolomide cycles.

The time point: week 35, safety follow-up. A single vaccine dose contained 300 ug of mutant IDH1 20-mer peptide, and topical imiquimod was used with it. The protocol was immunoSEQ multiplex PCR, while the TCRdb copy is restricted to in-frame clones and leaves out a portion. This sample has about 41,000 clones; 75% to 90% occur once, and the top ten carry less than 2%. Trimming took 4 bases from V and 0 from J, leaving 13 bases between them. The CDR3 spans 16 residues. Germline CDR1 and CDR2: SGHTS and YDEGEE. A word on this clone: What it binds is not known.

The clonotype comes from a man in his forties with glioma. V gene TRBV5-8 combines with J gene TRBJ1-4; D not resolved. Sequencing was performed on PBMCs, taken from a glioma patient whose treatment included an IDH1 peptide vaccine. This CDR3 is CASSPGPGSTNEKLFF. The CDR3 DNA reads as TGTGCCAGCAGCCCCGGCCCGGGATCAACTAATGAAAAACTGTTTTTT.